This T cell receptor beta chain came from a study of OX40 agonist ivuxolimab in advanced cancers. General study findings and limits: Normalized expansion of T-cell clones was also low for some nonresponders.

This clone was found once. Antigen specificity is unknown. Individuals having autoimmune disease history or systemic immunosuppression were not enrolled. Produced via immunoSEQ multiplex PCR; TCRdb's table is partial and in-frame only. Of 60,000 to 75,000 clones listed, 85% to 95% are singletons. Germline V lookup: CDR1 SGHAT, CDR2 FQNNGV. The trim removed 6 bases at V and 4 bases at J, leaving 5 bases unmatched. The CDR3 contains 13 residues. This clonotype was obtained from an adult with an advanced solid tumor such as melanoma, head and neck, liver or kidney cancer. Sequences were derived from CD4+ or CD8+ T cells sorted from blood, sampled in a trial of the OX40 agonist ivuxolimab. The rearrangement uses TRBV11-2 and TRBJ1-2; 7 bases line up with TRBD1. The CDR3 here is CASSYDRAYGYTF. Written as DNA, the CDR3 is TGTGCCAGCAGTTACGACAGGGCCTATGGCTACACCTTC.